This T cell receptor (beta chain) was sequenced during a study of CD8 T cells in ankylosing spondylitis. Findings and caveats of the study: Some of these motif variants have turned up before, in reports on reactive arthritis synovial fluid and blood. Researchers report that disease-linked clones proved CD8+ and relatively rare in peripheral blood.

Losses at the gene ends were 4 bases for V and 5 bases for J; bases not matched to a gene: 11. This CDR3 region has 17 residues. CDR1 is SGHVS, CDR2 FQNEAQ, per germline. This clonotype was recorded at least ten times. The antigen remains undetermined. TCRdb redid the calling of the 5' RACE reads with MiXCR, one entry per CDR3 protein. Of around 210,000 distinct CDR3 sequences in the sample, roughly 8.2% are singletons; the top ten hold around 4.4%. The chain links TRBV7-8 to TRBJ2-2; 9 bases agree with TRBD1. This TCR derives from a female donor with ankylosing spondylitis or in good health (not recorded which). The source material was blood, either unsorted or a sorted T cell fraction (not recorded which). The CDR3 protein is CASSSLSGTGNTGELFF. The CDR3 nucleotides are TGTGCCAGCAGCTCATTGTCAGGGACAGGGAATACCGGGGAGCTGTTTTTT.